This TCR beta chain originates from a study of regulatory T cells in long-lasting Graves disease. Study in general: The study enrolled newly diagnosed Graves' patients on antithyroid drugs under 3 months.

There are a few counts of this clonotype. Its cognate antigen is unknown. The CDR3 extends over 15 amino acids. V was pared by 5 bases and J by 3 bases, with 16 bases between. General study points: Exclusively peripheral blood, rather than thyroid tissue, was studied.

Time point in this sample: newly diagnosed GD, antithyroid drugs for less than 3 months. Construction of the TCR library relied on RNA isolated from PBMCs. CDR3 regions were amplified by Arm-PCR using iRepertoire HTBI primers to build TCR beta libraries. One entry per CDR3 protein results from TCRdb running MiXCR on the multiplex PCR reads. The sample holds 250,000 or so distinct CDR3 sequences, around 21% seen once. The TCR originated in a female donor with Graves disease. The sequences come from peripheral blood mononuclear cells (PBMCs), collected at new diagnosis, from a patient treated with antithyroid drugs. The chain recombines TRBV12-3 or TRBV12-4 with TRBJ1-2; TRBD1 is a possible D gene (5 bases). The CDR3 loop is CASSLIGVSDYGYTF. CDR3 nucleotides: TGTGCCAGCAGTCTAATAGGGGTGTCGGACTATGGCTACACCTTC.